Below are 32 T cell receptor beta chains sequenced from a single sample in a study of blood T cell repertoires in COVID-19. Produced via immunoSEQ multiplex PCR; TCRdb's table is partial and in-frame only. The table has hundreds of thousands of clones, more than 75% seen once. The sequencing sample was made of peripheral blood. All receptors derive from a woman aged 18-29 years who had recovered from COVID-19.

The chain carries TRBV28 and TRBJ2-1; D is undetermined. The ends were cut back, 1 base at V and 10 bases at J, with 11 bases in the middle. CDR3 length: 13 amino acids. CDR1 is MDHEN and CDR2 is SYDVKM in the germline V gene. CDR3 region: CASSLSRFREQFF. Here the CDR3 DNA reads TGTGCCAGCAGTTTATCTAGGTTTCGGGAGCAGTTCTTC.

This chain connects TRBV7-8 to TRBJ2-3; the match to TRBD2 covers 7 bases. Germline CDR1 is SGHVS and CDR2 is FQNEAQ. CDR3 length: 15 amino acids. V shed 2 bases, J shed 1 base, and the junction held 3 bases outside the gene matches. The CDR3 nucleotides read TGTGCCAGCAGCTTACGTCTAGCGGGCACAGATACGCAGTATTTT. It codes for CASSLRLAGTDTQYF.

This chain links TRBV11-3 with TRBJ2-3; D possibly corresponds to TRBD2 (7 bases). Trimming pared 8 bases from V and 5 bases from J, leaving 17 bases between. Germline values: CDR1 SGHNT, CDR2 YENEEA. The CDR3 sequence is 14 residues long. For the CDR3, the DNA is TGTGCCAGCCAATCAGGGGAGGGCCGAGATACGCAGTATTTT. Translated: CASQSGEGRDTQYF.

The V and J genes are TRBV7-2 and TRBJ2-2; the D gene is possibly TRBD2 (5 bases). Trimming pared 1 base from V and 4 bases from J, leaving 10 bases between. The germline V gene encodes CDR1 SGHTA and CDR2 FQGNSA. This CDR3 contains 15 residues. CDR3 residues: CASSLVARATGELFF. Written as DNA, the CDR3 is TGTGCCAGCAGCTTAGTAGCGAGGGCCACCGGGGAGCTGTTTTTT.

The chain employs TRBV19 and TRBJ1-2; D perhaps matches TRBD1 (5 bases). Germline CDR1 and CDR2: LNHDA and SQIVND (reference sequence). CDR3 length: 16 residues. V lost 1 base, J lost 8 bases, and 20 bases lay in between. In DNA form, the CDR3 reads TGTGCCAGTAGTATAGTAAGGGGATTGGGCAGCGGGGGCTACACCTTC. Translating gives CASSIVRGLGSGGYTF.

Worth noting for this clone: The sample contains more than one DNA sequence encoding this CDR3. The rearrangement links TRBV18 to TRBJ1-1; 8 bases fit TRBD1. From germline, CDR1 is KGHSH and CDR2 LQKENI. The V and J ends lost 3 bases and 5 bases, in that order; junction bases with no gene match: 5. The length of the CDR3 is 14 residues. CDR3 sequence: CASSPGQGGTEAFF. CDR3 coding DNA: TGTGCCAGCTCACCCGGACAGGGCGGGACTGAAGCTTTCTTT. Full variable domain (remainder filled in from reference TRBV18 and TRBJ1-1): NAGVMQNPRHLVRRRGQEARLRCSPMKGHSHVYWYRQLPEEGLKFMVYLQKENIIDESGMPKERFSAEFPKEGPSILRIQQVVRGDSAAYFCASSPGQGGTEAFFGQGTRLTVV.

J is TRBJ2-1 and V is TRBV7-7; 10 bases agree with TRBD2. Germline assignment: CDR1 SSHAT and CDR2 FNYEAQ (reference sequence). The CDR3 runs 17 residues. The ends lost 2 bases at V and 8 bases at J; junction bases unmatched: 12. The CDR3 nucleotides read TGTGCCAGCAGCTTATCCGTTGGAAGCGGGAGGGCTCATGAGCAGTTCTTC. This encodes CASSLSVGSGRAHEQFF.

The rearrangement links TRBV5-1 to TRBJ2-2, with 9 bases fitting TRBD2. The germline CDR1 and CDR2 sequences are SGHRS and YFSETQ. V lost 2 bases and J lost 4; bases outside the gene matches: 6. The CDR3 has 16 amino acids. Here the CDR3 reads CASSLKAGGPTGELFF. Here the CDR3 DNA reads TGCGCCAGCAGCTTAAAAGCGGGAGGTCCCACCGGGGAGCTGTTTTTT.

The chain recombines TRBV4-1 with TRBJ2-5; D unclear. The germline gives CDR1 MGHRA, CDR2 YSYEKL. This CDR3 contains 12 residues. V was cut by 1 base and J by 5 bases, with 5 bases left in between. The CDR3 DNA follows: TGCGCCAGCAGCCAAGTTTCTGAGACCCAGTACTTC. Its protein product is CASSQVSETQYF.

The chain carries TRBV27 and TRBJ2-5, with TRBD2 matching over 10 bases. Trimming removed 5 bases from V and 5 bases from J; junction bases left unmatched: 14. Germline-derived CDR1 and CDR2 are MNHEY and SMNVEV (reference sequence). This CDR3 has 17 amino acids. As DNA, the CDR3 is TGTGCCAGCAGTAGGGCCCTAGCGGGAGTGGTGGGGGAGACCCAGTACTTC. This gives the protein CASSRALAGVVGETQYF.

As DNA, the CDR3 is TGTGCCAGCCGGGGACTAGCGGCCACAGATACGCAGTATTTT. Its translation: CASRGLAATDTQYF. The chain combines TRBV27 with TRBJ2-3; TRBD2 agrees at 11 bases. Germline lookup yields CDR1 MNHEY and CDR2 SMNVEV (reference sequence). V was clipped by 8 bases and J by 2 bases; unmatched bases: 3. The CDR3 has 14 residues.

On this clone itself: Other DNA sequences in the same sample also yield this CDR3. The genes are TRBV6-5 and TRBJ2-2; perhaps TRBD1 as D (5 bases). CDR3 size: 14 residues. CDR1 and CDR2 (germline): MNHEY, SVGAGI. Deletions cut 0 bases from V and 5 bases from J, with 7 bases between. The CDR3 DNA sequence: TGTGCCAGCAGTTACTCTCAGGGTACCGGGGAGCTGTTTTTT. Translated, it gives CASSYSQGTGELFF.

The sample holds a few counts of this clone. The chain has TRBV6-5 and TRBJ2-7, with 9 nucleotides matching TRBD1. CDR1 MNHEY and CDR2 SVGAGI come from the germline V gene. This CDR3 region has 14 residues. J was trimmed by 2 bases and V by 8 bases; bases with no gene match: 7. CDR3 nucleotide sequence: TGTGCCAGCGGCCCCGGGACAGGGCCCTACGAGCAGTACGTC. Protein: CASGPGTGPYEQYV.

The chain recombines TRBV4-3 with TRBJ2-3, with 12 bases aligning to TRBD2. Germline CDR1 and CDR2: LGHNA and YSLEER. This CDR3 comprises 17 residues. V was clipped by 0 bases and J by 7 bases; unmatched bases: 8. CDR3 protein: CASSQDFLAGGPHTQYF. CDR3 DNA sequence: TGCGCCAGCAGCCAAGACTTCCTAGCGGGAGGGCCGCATACGCAGTATTTT.

The chain employs TRBV15 and TRBJ2-5; TRBD1 agrees at 8 bases. The CDR3 consists of 17 residues. Germline-derived CDR1 and CDR2 are LNHNV and YYDKDF (reference sequence). V dropped 0 bases and J dropped 4; count of bases not matched to a gene: 10. CDR3 in amino acids: CATSRDLLAGGRETQYF. The CDR3 DNA reads as TGTGCCACCAGCAGAGATCTCTTAGCAGGGGGCCGAGAGACCCAGTACTTC.

The chain has TRBV5-1 and TRBJ1-1; no firm D call. Germline V gives CDR1 SGHRS, CDR2 YFSETQ. The CDR3 loop spans 17 amino acids. V was shortened by 1 base and J by 4 bases, with 20 bases between the two germline ends. The CDR3 here is CASSLLGGSGMGTEAFF. The CDR3 region has the DNA TGCGCCAGCAGCTTGTTAGGCGGTAGTGGTATGGGCACTGAAGCTTTCTTT.

The gene calls are TRBV18 and TRBJ2-6; 8 nucleotides agree with TRBD1. Germline V gene data show CDR1 as KGHSH and CDR2 as LQKENI. The CDR3 contains 18 residues. The V and J ends lost 1 base and 2 bases, in that order; junction bases with no gene match: 7. CDR3 DNA sequence: TGTGCCAGCTCACCACGGAGGACAGGGTTCACTGGGGCCAACGTCCTGACTTTC. It is translated as CASSPRRTGFTGANVLTF.

Regarding this clone: At one boundary the junction diverges from the germline segment, which might be a read error. This rearrangement joins TRBV20-1 to TRBJ2-1, with 11 bases aligning to TRBD2. The CDR3 is 11 residues long. Germline V gene lookup returns CDR1 DFQATT and CDR2 SNEGSKA (reference sequence). The CDR3 bases are TGCAGTCCTAGCGGGAGGTATGAGCAGTTCTTC. Translated, it gives CSPSGRYEQFF.

Concerning this clone: Relative to the germline gene, one junction end is altered; a read error may explain this. This chain links TRBV7-9 with TRBJ2-1, with TRBD2 matching 13 bases. CDR1 and CDR2 (germline): SEHNR, FQNEAQ (reference sequence). This CDR3 contains 16 residues. The CDR3 DNA follows: TGTGCCAGCAGCTTCAGGACTAGCGGGAGCTACTATGAGCAGTTCTTC. It yields the protein CASSFRTSGSYYEQFF.

The V and J genes are TRBV24-1 and TRBJ2-7; 8 bases line up with TRBD1. V dropped 2 bases and J dropped 4; count of bases not matched to a gene: 9. This CDR3 is built from 16 residues. Looked up from germline, CDR1 is KGHDR and CDR2 is SFDVKD. CDR3 amino acids: CATSDSPDRVSYEQYV. The CDR3 bases are TGTGCCACCAGTGATTCCCCGGACAGGGTATCTTACGAGCAGTACGTC.

This clone occurred once. V gene TRBV11-2 combines with J gene TRBJ2-2, with TRBD1 identical over 9 bases. Germline values: CDR1 SGHAT, CDR2 FQNNGV. V gave up 2 bases and J gave up 4 bases; unmatched junction bases: 5. The length of the CDR3 is 16 residues. The CDR3 protein is CASSLRGQGFTGELFF. In nucleotides, the CDR3 is TGTGCCAGCAGCTTACGGGGACAGGGTTTCACCGGGGAGCTGTTTTTT.

A few counts support this clone. The chain carries TRBV2 and TRBJ1-4; D possibly corresponds to TRBD1 (5 bases). The CDR3 consists of 13 residues. Per germline, CDR1 SNHLY and CDR2 FYNNEI. V dropped 7 bases and J dropped 4 bases, with 10 bases sitting between them. DNA of the CDR3: TGTGCCAGCATTAGACAGAGTAATGAAAAACTGTTTTTT. Encoded protein: CASIRQSNEKLFF.

The chain uses TRBV19 and TRBJ2-1; TRBD2 aligns across 7 bases. J lost 3 bases, V lost 1 base, and 6 bases had no gene match. This CDR3 is 16 amino acids long. Germline V gene data show CDR1 as LNHDA and CDR2 as SQIVND (reference sequence). The CDR3 nucleotides are TGTGCCAGTAGTATAGTTGCTAGCGGACTCTACAATGAGCAGTTCTTC. Its protein product is CASSIVASGLYNEQFF. The whole variable domain, remainder taken from reference TRBV19 and TRBJ2-1, is DGGITQSPKYLFRKEGQNVTLSCEQNLNHDAMYWYRQDPGQGLRLIYYSQIVNDFQKGDIAEGYSVSREKKESFPLTVTSAQKNPTAFYLCASSIVASGLYNEQFFGPGTRLTVL.

The chain couples TRBV5-8 to TRBJ2-7, with no clear D. Trimming removed 1 base at V and 6 bases at J, with 5 bases between. Germline CDR1 is SGHTS and CDR2 is YDEGEE. The CDR3 consists of 11 residues. Here the CDR3 DNA reads TGTGCCAGCAGCTTGTTTATCGAGCAGTACGTC. Its translation: CASSLFIEQYV.

V is TRBV7-9 and J is TRBJ1-2, with TRBD1 matching over 7 bases. This CDR3 contains 15 residues. Germline V gives CDR1 SEHNR, CDR2 FQNEAQ (reference sequence). V trimming: 5 bases; J trimming: 3 bases; junction bases outside the gene matches: 9. CDR3 sequence reads: CASSPPNRGDYGYTF. CDR3 nucleotide sequence: TGTGCCAGCAGCCCCCCAAACAGGGGCGACTATGGCTACACCTTC.

The rearrangement uses TRBV3-1 (or the pseudogene TRBV3-2) and TRBJ2-1; D is unclear. V was shortened by 2 bases and J by 9 bases, with 8 bases between the two germline ends. The CDR3 totals 12 residues. Per germline, CDR1 LGHDT and CDR2 YNNKEL (reference sequence). The CDR3: CASSQWSGEQFF. Here the CDR3 DNA reads TGTGCCAGCAGCCAATGGTCGGGTGAGCAGTTCTTC.

The chain carries TRBV7-8 and TRBJ1-5; tentative D call: TRBD1 (6 bases). This CDR3 contains 15 residues. V dropped 1 base and J dropped 8 bases, with 15 bases sitting between them. The V gene's germline CDR1 is SGHVS and CDR2 FQNEAQ. CDR3 protein: CASSLGPGAAKPQHF. For the CDR3, the DNA is TGTGCCAGCAGCTTAGGGCCAGGGGCCGCTAAGCCCCAGCATTTT. The variable domain in full, completed from reference TRBV7-8 and TRBJ1-5, reads GAGVSQSPRYKVAKRGQDVALRCDPISGHVSLFWYQQALGQGPEFLTYFQNEAQLDKSGLPSDRFFAERPEGSVSTLKIQRTQQEDSAVYLCASSLGPGAAKPQHFGDGTRLSIL.

This chain joins TRBV7-8 and TRBJ2-3; D is uncertain. V lost 1 base and J lost 3, with 8 bases in between. Germline CDR1 SGHVS, CDR2 FQNEAQ. The CDR3 is made up of 14 amino acids. CDR3 nucleotide sequence: TGTGCCAGCAGCTTAGTTCTCCAGACAGATACGCAGTATTTT. Its protein product is CASSLVLQTDTQYF.

The gene calls are TRBV5-1 and TRBJ2-1; D is possibly TRBD1 (5 bases). The germline V gene has CDR1 SGHRS and CDR2 YFSETQ. This CDR3 has 13 residues. The V gene lost 0 bases and the J gene lost 9 bases, with 10 bases spanning the gap. The CDR3 region is CASSLGRVGEQFF. CDR3 sequence (DNA): TGCGCCAGCAGCTTGGGCAGGGTGGGTGAGCAGTTCTTC.

V gene TRBV5-1 combines with J gene TRBJ2-3, with D perhaps matching TRBD1 (5 bases). In germline, CDR1 is SGHRS, CDR2 YFSETQ. This CDR3 is 16 amino acids long. Trimming cost V 4 bases and J 4 bases, with 19 bases left between them. The CDR3 is CASSPGWTRISDTQYF. The CDR3 coding sequence is TGCGCCAGCAGCCCTGGTTGGACACGGATATCAGATACGCAGTATTTT.

CDR3 in amino acids: CASSPRGSRYGYTF. The CDR3 DNA follows: TGTGCCAGCAGTCCCAGGGGAAGCCGCTATGGCTACACCTTC. The chain links TRBV6-2 or TRBV6-3 to TRBJ1-2, with a tentative D call TRBD1 (6 bases). CDR1 and CDR2 from the germline V gene are MNHEY and SVGEGT. CDR3 length: 14 residues. V was shortened by 5 bases and J by 4 bases, with 14 bases between the two germline ends.

The chain recombines TRBV15 with TRBJ1-3; possibly TRBD1 for D (5 bases). Germline CDR1 and CDR2: LNHNV and YYDKDF (reference sequence). The CDR3 contains 15 residues. V shed 3 bases and J shed 0 bases, with 9 bases lying between them. The CDR3 here is CATSRYRPSGNTIYF. As DNA, the CDR3 is TGTGCCACCAGCAGGTACAGGCCCTCTGGAAACACCATATATTTT.